The 19 T cell receptor beta chains reported below all come from one sample, sequenced in a study of blood T cells in healthy people across ages. PCR was performed a second time for about 7 to 12 cycles using a sample-barcoded 5' primer and a J-beta primer mix. Each CDR3 protein is one row after TCRdb ran MiXCR on the 5' RACE reads. The table has roughly 1,100,000 distinct CDR3 sequences, approximately 25% seen once; the top ten hold around 0.7%. Another study also made use of these data, one on T cells of mothers and their children.

The material sequenced was blood. The receptors shown here come from a girl aged 2-10 years in good health.

The chain joins TRBV2 to TRBJ2-1; tentatively, D is TRBD1 or TRBD2 (5 bases each). V lost 7 bases, J lost 7 bases, and 17 bases lay in between. The germline V gene has CDR1 SNHLY and CDR2 FYNNEI. This CDR3 comprises 14 residues. The CDR3 spells CASNKGSGSNEQFF. CDR3 coding DNA: TGTGCCAGCAACAAGGGGAGCGGATCGAATGAGCAGTTCTTC.

The chain couples TRBV12-3 or TRBV12-4 to TRBJ2-5, with 11 positions matching TRBD2. CDR3 length: 16 residues. Losses at the gene ends were 4 bases for V and 5 bases for J; bases not matched to a gene: 9. The CDR3 is CASSSVGLAERETQYF. The CDR3 DNA follows: TGTGCCAGCAGTTCCGTGGGACTAGCGGAGAGGGAGACCCAGTACTTC.

This clonotype was seen more than once but under ten times. The genes are TRBV29-1 and TRBJ2-2; TRBD1 aligns across 7 bases. The CDR3 extends over 13 amino acids. Germline values: CDR1 SQVTM, CDR2 ANQGSEA. The ends lost 7 bases at V and 0 bases at J; junction bases unmatched: 2. Written as DNA, the CDR3 is TGCAGCGCTGACAGGGCGAACACCGGGGAGCTGTTTTTT. It translates to CSADRANTGELFF.

This sequence joins TRBV29-1 and TRBJ2-5; 10 bases line up with TRBD1. The J call is uncertain, as TRBJ2-7 better fits the DNA end. CDR3 size: 12 residues. The germline V gene encodes CDR1 SQVTM and CDR2 ANQGSEA. The CDR3 here is CSVADRGHEQYF. As DNA, the CDR3 is TGCAGCGTTGCAGACAGGGGGCACGAGCAGTACTTC.

The V and J genes are TRBV2 and TRBJ2-7; D is undetermined. V lost 2 bases, J lost 0 bases, and 11 bases lay in between. Germline CDR1 and CDR2: SNHLY and FYNNEI. The CDR3 has 15 amino acids. The CDR3 nucleotides are TGTGCCAGCAGTGAAATCGGCAGAAGCTCCTACGAGCAGTACTTC. It translates to CASSEIGRSSYEQYF.

Only a few counts were recorded for this clonotype. This chain connects TRBV7-9 to TRBJ2-1; D possibly matches TRBD1 or TRBD2 (7 bases each). V lost 5 bases, J lost 3 bases, and 17 bases lay in between. The CDR3 runs 16 residues. The V gene's germline CDR1 is SEHNR and CDR2 FQNEAQ (reference sequence). CDR3 bases: TGTGCCAGCAGCCTAAGGAGCGGGACAGTCTACAATGAGCAGTTCTTC. This gives the protein CASSLRSGTVYNEQFF.

This chain connects TRBV20-1 to TRBJ2-3, with 7 bases matching TRBD1. CDR3 length: 15 amino acids. Per the germline V gene, CDR1 is DFQATT and CDR2 is SNEGSKA (reference sequence). V was clipped by 7 bases and J by 4 bases; unmatched bases: 14. The chain's CDR3 is CSGPGQTFGSDTQYF. CDR3 nucleotide sequence: TGCAGTGGTCCGGGACAGACATTTGGTTCAGATACGCAGTATTTT.

This sequence joins TRBV12-3 or TRBV12-4 and TRBJ2-4; 8 bases match TRBD2. The CDR3 consists of 16 residues. Unmatched junction bases numbered 8, after V lost 7 bases and J lost 0 bases. CDR3 residues: CASTMTSALAKNIQYF. The CDR3 DNA follows: TGTGCCAGCACCATGACTAGCGCATTAGCCAAAAACATTCAGTACTTC.

The chain links TRBV29-1 to TRBJ2-3, with D uncertain. This CDR3 contains 14 residues. Germline V CDR1 and CDR2: SQVTM, ANQGSEA. Trimming shortened V by 4 bases and J by 0 bases, and 11 bases separated the two germline ends. Here the CDR3 reads CSVVVATSTDTQYF. DNA for the CDR3: TGCAGCGTTGTTGTGGCTACTAGCACAGATACGCAGTATTTT.

This chain uses TRBV20-1 with TRBJ2-5; 9 bases fit TRBD2. The J call is uncertain, as TRBJ2-1 better fits the DNA end. The germline gives CDR1 DFQATT, CDR2 SNEGSKA (reference sequence). The CDR3 runs 15 residues. In DNA form, the CDR3 reads TGCAGTGCTAGTTCCGGATCTAGCGGGGTAAATGAGCAGTTCTTC. It specifies CSASSGSSGVNEQFF.

V usage is TRBV2 and J usage is TRBJ2-5; TRBD2 agrees at 9 bases. The CDR3 is 15 amino acids. V dropped 7 bases and J dropped 5; count of bases not matched to a gene: 11. The germline CDR1 and CDR2 sequences are SNHLY and FYNNEI. The CDR3 DNA sequence: TGTGCCAGCAACCCGACTAGCGGTCTCGGTGAGACCCAGTACTTC. The encoded protein is CASNPTSGLGETQYF.

This clonotype has a handful of counts. The CDR3 DNA sequence: TGTGCCAGCAGTTACCCGACAGAATCTAACTATGGCTACACCTTC. Translation gives CASSYPTESNYGYTF. The gene calls are TRBV6-2 or TRBV6-3 and TRBJ1-2, with D possibly matching TRBD1 (5 bases). The germline V gene encodes CDR1 MNHEY and CDR2 SVGEGT. Deletions cut 2 bases from V and 0 bases from J, with 10 bases between. The CDR3 spans 15 residues.

This clonotype showed up just a few times. V usage is TRBV7-9 and J usage is TRBJ1-2; TRBD1 matches 7 bases. The CDR3 totals 12 residues. Trimming removed 6 bases from V and 7 bases from J; junction bases left unmatched: 5. The germline gives CDR1 SEHNR, CDR2 FQNEAQ (reference sequence). The CDR3 loop is CASSFDRAGYTF. The CDR3 DNA reads as TGTGCCAGCAGTTTTGACAGGGCTGGCTACACCTTC.

The chain's CDR3 is CATQSGRYNEQFF. In DNA, the CDR3 is TGTGCCACTCAAAGTGGACGGTACAATGAGCAGTTCTTC. This chain links TRBV2 with TRBJ2-1; D is uncertain. Germline CDR1 is SNHLY and CDR2 is FYNNEI. This CDR3 has 13 residues. V lost 10 bases and J 4 bases, leaving 14 bases between the germline ends.

V gene TRBV7-3 combines with J gene TRBJ2-1; D not resolved. With 5 bases removed from V and 8 bases from J, the gap between germline ends came to 13 bases. This CDR3 comprises 13 residues. CDR1 SGHTA and CDR2 FQGTGA come from the germline V gene. In DNA form, the CDR3 reads TGTGCCAGCAGCCCGCCCGGGCACTATGAGCAGTTCTTC. Translation: CASSPPGHYEQFF. Using reference TRBV7-3 and TRBJ2-1 for the parts outside the CDR3, the full variable domain is GAGVSQTPSNKVTEKGKYVELRCDPISGHTALYWYRQSLGQGPEFLIYFQGTGAADDSGLPNDRFFAVRPEGSVSTLKIQRTERGDSAVYLCASSPPGHYEQFFGPGTRLTVL.

The chain couples TRBV6-1 to TRBJ1-1; D is unresolved. The germline gives CDR1 MNHNS, CDR2 SASEGT. This CDR3 has 13 residues. The V and J ends lost 0 bases and 2 bases respectively, with 4 bases between them. Written as DNA, the CDR3 is TGTGCCAGCAGTGAAGCGGCCAACACTGAAGCTTTCTTT. Encoded protein: CASSEAANTEAFF.

The chain recombines TRBV2 with TRBJ2-7; TRBD1 might be the D (5 bases). Between the trimmed V and J ends, which lost 3 bases and 2 bases, there was a span of 11 bases. This CDR3 is 14 amino acids long. Germline V CDR1 and CDR2: SNHLY, FYNNEI. Here the CDR3 reads CASSEPDRTYEQYF. DNA of the CDR3: TGTGCCAGCAGTGAGCCCGACAGAACCTACGAGCAGTACTTC.

This clonotype was seen a few times. This rearrangement joins TRBV6-1 to TRBJ2-3; maybe TRBD2 (7 bases). CDR1 is MNHNS, CDR2 SASEGT, per germline. The CDR3 extends over 18 amino acids. The V end lost 4 bases, the J end lost 6 bases, and 26 bases lay between the germline ends. The CDR3 sequence: CASSGAAGAQGLRDTQYF. The CDR3 bases are TGTGCCAGCAGTGGCGCCGCGGGGGCGCAGGGATTACGGGATACGCAGTATTTT.

This clonotype was counted a few times. The V call is TRBV15, the J call TRBJ2-3; 9 positions agree with TRBD1. V dropped 9 bases and J dropped 5; count of bases not matched to a gene: 12. Germline assignment: CDR1 LNHNV and CDR2 YYDKDF (reference sequence). There are 15 residues in the CDR3. This chain's CDR3 is CATTEPGQGRDTQYF. In DNA, the CDR3 is TGTGCCACTACCGAACCGGGACAGGGACGAGATACGCAGTATTTT.